The next 24 T cell receptor beta chains were all read from a single sample in a study of blood T cell repertoires in COVID-19. Repertoires were generated with immunoSEQ multiplex PCR, while TCRdb's copy carries only in-frame clones and drops some. Of about 180,000 clones in the sample, under 85% were seen once. The sample consisted of peripheral blood. These TCRs come from a human donor in a cohort sampled during active COVID-19.

This clone was seen a handful of times. The chain has TRBV4-1 and TRBJ2-7, with a tentative D call TRBD2 (6 bases). CDR3 length: 16 residues. Germline V lookup: CDR1 MGHRA, CDR2 YSYEKL. Trimming left V 4 bases short and J 1 base short, with 17 bases between. Here the CDR3 DNA reads TGCGCCAGCAGCCTTAGGACTACCCATGGATCCTACGAGCAGTACTTC. Residues: CASSLRTTHGSYEQYF.

The gene calls are TRBV6-6 and TRBJ2-1; D remains ambiguous. The CDR3 runs to 14 residues. Per germline, CDR1 MNHNY and CDR2 SVGAGI (reference sequence). V was clipped by 2 bases and J by 3 bases, with 8 bases between them. The CDR3 reads CASSYETLYNEQFF. CDR3 nucleotides: TGTGCCAGCAGTTACGAAACTCTCTACAATGAGCAGTTCTTC.

The rearrangement uses TRBV3-1 (or the pseudogene TRBV3-2) and TRBJ1-1, with no clear D. CDR1 and CDR2 (germline): LGHDT, YNNKEL (reference sequence). This CDR3 has 12 residues. Trimming took off 0 bases at V and 4 bases at J, with 3 bases between the two ends. The CDR3 region is CASSQDITEAFF. CDR3 nucleotides: TGTGCCAGCAGCCAAGACATCACTGAAGCTTTCTTT.

The rearrangement uses TRBV3-1 (or the pseudogene TRBV3-2) and TRBJ1-6; D uncertain. The CDR3 contains 16 residues. The V and J ends lost 0 bases and 7 bases respectively, with 13 bases between them. Germline assignment: CDR1 LGHDT and CDR2 YNNKEL (reference sequence). CDR3 region: CASSQEAGLGNSPLHF. Written as DNA, the CDR3 is TGTGCCAGCAGCCAAGAGGCGGGGTTGGGAAATTCACCCCTCCACTTT.

The V gene is TRBV4-2, the J gene TRBJ2-7, with TRBD1 as a possible D gene (6 bases). Trimming removed 0 bases from V and 5 bases from J, with 17 bases in between. Germline-derived CDR1 and CDR2 are LGHNA and YNFKEQ. The CDR3 sequence is 16 residues long. The CDR3 is CASSQDPAGAVDEQYF. The CDR3 nucleotides are TGTGCCAGCAGCCAAGATCCGGCAGGGGCAGTCGACGAGCAGTACTTC.

The chain joins TRBV6-1 to TRBJ1-1, with D hard to call. There are 14 residues in the CDR3. Deletions cut 3 bases from V and 2 bases from J, with 10 bases between. CDR1 MNHNS and CDR2 SASEGT come from the germline V gene. CDR3 nucleotide sequence: TGTGCCAGCAGTGAGAGGGCAGGCAACACTGAAGCTTTCTTT. Translating gives CASSERAGNTEAFF.

The chain is built from TRBV10-3 and TRBJ2-1; possibly TRBD2 for D (6 bases). The V and J ends lost 7 bases and 4 bases respectively, with 11 bases between them. In germline, CDR1 is ENHRY, CDR2 SYGVKD. The CDR3 length is 13 residues. As DNA, the CDR3 is TGTGCCATCATGGAGGGGCCTTACAATGAGCAGTTCTTC. Translated: CAIMEGPYNEQFF.

The chain links TRBV19 to TRBJ1-2, with 8 bases matching TRBD1. V lost 5 bases to trimming and J lost 4 bases; unmatched junction nucleotides: 9. CDR1 and CDR2 from the germline V gene are LNHDA and SQIVND (reference sequence). This CDR3 contains 15 residues. The CDR3 protein is CASSLGQAPSYGYTF. The DNA for the CDR3 is TGTGCCAGTAGTTTGGGACAGGCCCCCAGCTATGGCTACACCTTC.

The chain uses TRBV2 and TRBJ1-2; tentatively, D is TRBD1 (5 bases). V lost 3 bases and J 0 bases, leaving 11 bases between the germline ends. Germline CDR1 and CDR2: SNHLY and FYNNEI. The CDR3 length is 15 residues. This CDR3 reads CASSDLTGANYGYTF. The CDR3 region has the DNA TGTGCCAGCAGTGACCTCACGGGGGCTAACTATGGCTACACCTTC.

J is TRBJ2-4 and V is TRBV2; no clear D gene. CDR3 length: 11 residues. Germline lookup yields CDR1 SNHLY and CDR2 FYNNEI. V shed 3 bases and J shed 8 bases, with 5 bases lying between them. In nucleotides, the CDR3 is TGTGCCAGCAGTGACGTTGACATTCAGTACTTC. Translating gives CASSDVDIQYF.

The V gene is TRBV3-1 (or the pseudogene TRBV3-2), the J gene TRBJ2-7; D is perhaps TRBD2 (5 bases). Trimming cost V 3 bases and J 3 bases, with 12 bases left between them. CDR3 size: 14 residues. The germline CDR1 and CDR2 sequences are LGHDT and YNNKEL (reference sequence). The CDR3 nucleotides are TGTGCCAGCAGCCATCCGGGAAGAGGCTACGAGCAGTACTTC. Translated, it gives CASSHPGRGYEQYF.

The chain recombines TRBV11-3 with TRBJ2-5, with TRBD1 matching over 7 bases. The CDR3 has 13 residues. CDR1 and CDR2 (germline): SGHNT, YENEEA. V lost 3 bases, J lost 3 bases, and 1 base stayed unmatched. CDR3 in DNA: TGTGCCAGCAGCTTGGGGACAGAAGAGACCCAGTACTTC. Encoded protein: CASSLGTEETQYF.

This clone was counted a few times. As DNA, the CDR3 is TGTGCCAGCATCCAGACCGGGGGGGTTGGCGGGGAGCTGTTTTTT. It translates to CASIQTGGVGGELFF. The chain is built from TRBV6-6 and TRBJ2-2; 8 nucleotides line up with TRBD2. There are 15 residues in the CDR3. Unmatched junction bases numbered 11, after V lost 7 bases and J lost 7 bases. The V gene's germline CDR1 is MNHNY and CDR2 SVGAGI (reference sequence).

The chain uses TRBV11-2 and TRBJ2-5, with 10 nucleotides matching TRBD2. There are 16 residues in the CDR3. V dropped 0 bases and J dropped 3; count of bases not matched to a gene: 4. Germline-derived CDR1 and CDR2 are SGHAT and FQNNGV. The CDR3 sequence is CASSLEVSGGKETQYF. The CDR3 region has the DNA TGTGCCAGCAGCTTAGAGGTTAGCGGGGGGAAAGAGACCCAGTACTTC. Full variable domain (outside the CDR3, taken from reference TRBV11-2 and TRBJ2-5): EAGVAQSPRYKIIEKRQSVAFWCNPISGHATLYWYQQILGQGPKLLIQFQNNGVVDDSQLPKDRFSAERLKGVDSTLKIQPAKLEDSAVYLCASSLEVSGGKETQYFGPGTRLLVL.

The chain couples TRBV2 to TRBJ2-7; unclear D gene. The CDR3 covers 10 residues. The germline gives CDR1 SNHLY, CDR2 FYNNEI. The ends were cut back, 8 bases at V and 4 bases at J, with 6 bases in the middle. CDR3 nucleotides: TGTGCCAGCTATAATTACGAGCAGTACTTC. It codes for CASYNYEQYF.

The chain combines TRBV5-1 with TRBJ1-1; possible D gene TRBD1, 5 bases. With 9 bases removed from V and 1 base from J, the gap between germline ends came to 16 bases. Per germline, CDR1 SGHRS and CDR2 YFSETQ. This CDR3 region has 14 residues. The CDR3 coding sequence is TGCGCCACTCGGCGGGGGGACCGGAACACTGAAGCTTTCTTT. Protein: CATRRGDRNTEAFF.

V is TRBV5-6 and J is TRBJ1-1; no definite D call. In germline, CDR1 is SGHDT, CDR2 YYEEEE. Between the trimmed V and J ends, which lost 5 bases and 8 bases, there was a span of 10 bases. CDR3 size: 11 residues. The DNA of the CDR3 is TGTGCCAGCAGTTTCGGGGAAGAAGCTTTCTTT. Translation gives CASSFGEEAFF.

This clone was counted a few times. The rearrangement joins TRBV24-1 to TRBJ1-4; 8 bases line up with TRBD1. Germline V gene data show CDR1 as KGHDR and CDR2 as SFDVKD. The ends lost 9 bases at V and 4 bases at J; junction bases unmatched: 3. This CDR3 region has 13 residues. CDR3 sequence: CATQGAGNEKLFF. In DNA, the CDR3 is TGTGCCACCCAGGGGGCTGGTAATGAAAAACTGTTTTTT.

This sequence joins TRBV6-5 and TRBJ2-7, with D perhaps matching TRBD1 (6 bases). The CDR3 covers 16 residues. The V and J ends lost 0 bases and 0 bases respectively, with 12 bases between them. Germline CDR1 reads MNHEY; CDR2 reads SVGAGI. CDR3 in amino acids: CASSYSQGMGSYEQYF. The DNA of the CDR3 is TGTGCCAGCAGTTACTCGCAGGGGATGGGCTCCTACGAGCAGTACTTC.

This clone was detected once. The chain has TRBV5-1 and TRBJ2-2, with a tentative D call TRBD1 (6 bases). Trimming cost V 3 bases and J 1 base, with 7 bases left between them. CDR1 is SGHRS, CDR2 YFSETQ, per germline. The CDR3 is made up of 14 amino acids. The CDR3 reads CASSSTGNTGELFF. CDR3 DNA: TGCGCCAGCAGCTCGACAGGGAACACCGGGGAGCTGTTTTTT.

The genes are TRBV7-8 and TRBJ2-3; 7 bases are shared with TRBD2. The CDR3 is 16 residues long. Germline V gene data show CDR1 as SGHVS and CDR2 as FQNEAQ. V lost 1 base to trimming and J lost 0 bases; unmatched junction nucleotides: 4. CDR3: CASSLVQRGSTDTQYF. In nucleotides, the CDR3 is TGTGCCAGCAGCTTAGTTCAGCGGGGCAGCACAGATACGCAGTATTTT.

J is TRBJ2-7 and V is TRBV5-1, with 9 positions matching TRBD2. The length of the CDR3 is 15 residues. V trimming: 3 bases; J trimming: 7 bases; junction bases outside the gene matches: 11. Germline V lookup: CDR1 SGHRS, CDR2 YFSETQ. This chain's CDR3 is CASSSTGTSMGEQYF. In nucleotides, the CDR3 is TGCGCCAGCAGCTCGACCGGGACTAGCATGGGGGAGCAGTACTTC.

The chain carries TRBV5-3 and TRBJ1-1, with D perhaps matching TRBD1 (5 bases). TRBV5-3 is an ORF for which the function is uncertain. CDR3 length equals 14 residues. Deletions cut 4 bases from V and 0 bases from J, with 10 bases between. The CDR3 nucleotides are TGTGCCAGAAGCCCGACAGCCATGAACACTGAAGCTTTCTTT. Encoded protein: CARSPTAMNTEAFF.

CDR3 protein: CAISPGTGSVTEAFF. CDR3 sequence (DNA): TGTGCCATCAGTCCCGGGACAGGGTCGGTGACTGAAGCTTTCTTT. The chain joins TRBV10-3 to TRBJ1-1; 9 bases align to TRBD1. The CDR3 loop spans 15 amino acids. The germline gives CDR1 ENHRY, CDR2 SYGVKD. Trimming removed 5 bases from V and 5 bases from J; junction bases left unmatched: 9.